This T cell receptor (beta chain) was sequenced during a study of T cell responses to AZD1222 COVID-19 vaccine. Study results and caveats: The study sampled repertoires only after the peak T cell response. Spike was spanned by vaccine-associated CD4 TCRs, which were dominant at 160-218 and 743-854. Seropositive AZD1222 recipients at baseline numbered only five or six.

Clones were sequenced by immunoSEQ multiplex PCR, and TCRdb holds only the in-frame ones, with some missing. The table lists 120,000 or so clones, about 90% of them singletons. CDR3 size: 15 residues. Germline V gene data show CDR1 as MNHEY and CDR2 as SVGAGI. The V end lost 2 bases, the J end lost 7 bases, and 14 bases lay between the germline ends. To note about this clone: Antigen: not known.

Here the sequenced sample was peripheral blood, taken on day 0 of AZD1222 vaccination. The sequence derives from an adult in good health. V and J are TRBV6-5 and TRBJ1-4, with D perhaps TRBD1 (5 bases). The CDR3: CASSYSGARSEKLFF. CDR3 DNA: TGTGCCAGCAGTTACAGCGGGGCGAGGAGTGAAAAACTGTTTTTT.